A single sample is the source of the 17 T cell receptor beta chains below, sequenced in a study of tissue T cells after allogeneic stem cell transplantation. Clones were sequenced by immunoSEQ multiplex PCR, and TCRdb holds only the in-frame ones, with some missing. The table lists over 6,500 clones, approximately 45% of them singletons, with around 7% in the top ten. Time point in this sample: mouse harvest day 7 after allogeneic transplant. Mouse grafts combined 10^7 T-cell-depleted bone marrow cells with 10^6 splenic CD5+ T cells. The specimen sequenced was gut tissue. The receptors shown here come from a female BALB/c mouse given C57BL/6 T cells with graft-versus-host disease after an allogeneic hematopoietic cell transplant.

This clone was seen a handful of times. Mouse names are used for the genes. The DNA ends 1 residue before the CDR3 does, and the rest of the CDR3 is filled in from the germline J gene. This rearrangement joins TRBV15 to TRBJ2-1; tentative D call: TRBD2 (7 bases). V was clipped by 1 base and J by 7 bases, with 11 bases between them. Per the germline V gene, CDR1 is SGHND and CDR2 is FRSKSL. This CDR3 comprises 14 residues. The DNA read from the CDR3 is TGTGCCAGCAGTTTAGGTGGGGGGCGGGCTGAGCAGTTC. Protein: CASSLGGGRAEQF. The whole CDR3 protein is CASSLGGGRAEQFF.

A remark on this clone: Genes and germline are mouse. This chain's CDR3 is CSSSPGQNSDYTF. CDR3 DNA, as far as it was read: TGCTCCAGCAGTCCGGGACAAAACTCCGACTACACC. The chain combines TRBV23 with TRBJ1-2; the table's D gene call, TRBD1, was not cross checked with the DNA. The read stops 1 residue short of the end of the CDR3; the missing end is completed from the germline J gene. Germline V gene lookup returns CDR1 KGHTA and CDR2 FQNQQP. CDR3 size: 13 residues.

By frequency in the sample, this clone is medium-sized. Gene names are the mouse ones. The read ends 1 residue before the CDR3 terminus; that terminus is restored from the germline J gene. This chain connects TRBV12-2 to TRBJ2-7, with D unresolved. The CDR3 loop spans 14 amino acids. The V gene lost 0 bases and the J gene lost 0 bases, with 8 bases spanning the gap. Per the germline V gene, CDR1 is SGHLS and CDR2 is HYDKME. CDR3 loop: CASSLEWSSYEQYF. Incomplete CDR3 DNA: TGTGCCAGCTCTCTCGAGTGGAGCTCCTATGAACAGTAC. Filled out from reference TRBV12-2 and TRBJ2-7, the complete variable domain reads NSGVVQSPRYIIKGKGERSILKCIPISGHLSVAWYQQTQGQELKFFIQHYDKMERDKGNLPSRFSVQQFDDYHSEMNMSALELEDSAVYFCASSLEWSSYEQYFGPGTRLTVL.

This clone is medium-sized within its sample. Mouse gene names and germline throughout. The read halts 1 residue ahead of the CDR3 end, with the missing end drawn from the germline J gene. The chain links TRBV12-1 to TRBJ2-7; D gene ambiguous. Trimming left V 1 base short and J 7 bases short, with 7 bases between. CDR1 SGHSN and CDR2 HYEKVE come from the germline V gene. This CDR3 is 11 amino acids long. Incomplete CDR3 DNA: TGTGCCAGCTCTCTACAGAGGGAACAGTAC. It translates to CASSLQREQY. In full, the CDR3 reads CASSLQREQYF. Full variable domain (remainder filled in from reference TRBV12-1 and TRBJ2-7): DSGVVQSPRHIIKEKGGRSVLTCIPISGHSNVVWYQQTLGKELKFLIQHYEKVERDKGFLPSRFSVQQFDDYHSEMNMSALELEDSAMYFCASSLQREQYFGPGTRLTVL.

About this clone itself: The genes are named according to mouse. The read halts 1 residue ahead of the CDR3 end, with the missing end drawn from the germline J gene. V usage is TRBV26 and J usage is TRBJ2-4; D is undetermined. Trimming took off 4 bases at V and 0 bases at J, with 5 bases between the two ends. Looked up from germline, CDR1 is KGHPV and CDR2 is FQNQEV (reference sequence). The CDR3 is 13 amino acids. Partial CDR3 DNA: TGTGCCAGCAGTCACAGTAGTCAAAACACCTTGTAC. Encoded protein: CASSHSSQNTLY. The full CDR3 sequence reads CASSHSSQNTLYF.

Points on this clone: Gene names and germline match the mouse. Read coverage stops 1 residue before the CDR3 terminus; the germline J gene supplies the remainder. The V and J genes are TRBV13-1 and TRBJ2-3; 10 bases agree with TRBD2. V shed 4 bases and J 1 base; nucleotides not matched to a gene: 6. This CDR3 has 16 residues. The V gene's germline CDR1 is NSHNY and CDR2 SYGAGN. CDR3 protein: CASSRLGGAGAETLYF. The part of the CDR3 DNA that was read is TGTGCCAGCAGTCGACTGGGGGGCGCGGGTGCAGAAACGCTGTAT.

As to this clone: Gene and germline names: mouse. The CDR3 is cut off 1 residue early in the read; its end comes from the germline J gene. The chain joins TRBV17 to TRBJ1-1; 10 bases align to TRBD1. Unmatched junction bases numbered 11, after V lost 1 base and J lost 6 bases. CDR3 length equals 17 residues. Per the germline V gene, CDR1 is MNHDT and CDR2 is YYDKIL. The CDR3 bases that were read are TGTGCTAGCAGTAGAGGGGGACCGGGGACAGGGGTACCAGAAGTCTTC. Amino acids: CASSRGGPGTGVPEVF. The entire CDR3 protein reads CASSRGGPGTGVPEVFF.

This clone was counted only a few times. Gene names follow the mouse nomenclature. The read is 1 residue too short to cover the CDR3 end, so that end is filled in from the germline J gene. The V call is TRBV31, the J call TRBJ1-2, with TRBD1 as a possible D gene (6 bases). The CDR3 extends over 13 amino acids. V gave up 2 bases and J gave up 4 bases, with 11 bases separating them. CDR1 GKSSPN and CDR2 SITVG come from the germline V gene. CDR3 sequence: CAWSVGAASDYTF. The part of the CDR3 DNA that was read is TGTGCCTGGAGTGTGGGGGCTGCCTCCGACTACACC.

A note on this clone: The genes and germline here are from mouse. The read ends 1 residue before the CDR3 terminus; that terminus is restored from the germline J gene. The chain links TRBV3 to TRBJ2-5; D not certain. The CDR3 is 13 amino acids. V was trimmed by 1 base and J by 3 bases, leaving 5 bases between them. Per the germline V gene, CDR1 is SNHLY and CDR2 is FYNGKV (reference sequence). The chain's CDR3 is CASSLVRQDTQYF. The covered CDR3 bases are TGTGCCAGCAGCTTAGTACGGCAAGACACCCAGTAC.

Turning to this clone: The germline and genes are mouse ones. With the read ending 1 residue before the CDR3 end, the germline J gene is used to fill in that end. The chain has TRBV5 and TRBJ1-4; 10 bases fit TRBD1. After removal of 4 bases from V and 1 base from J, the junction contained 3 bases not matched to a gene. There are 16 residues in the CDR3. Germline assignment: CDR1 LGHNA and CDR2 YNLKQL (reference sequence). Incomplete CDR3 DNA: TGTGCCAGCAGCCCCGACAGGGGGCGTTCCAACGAAAGATTATTT. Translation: CASSPDRGRSNERLF. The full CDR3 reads CASSPDRGRSNERLFF.

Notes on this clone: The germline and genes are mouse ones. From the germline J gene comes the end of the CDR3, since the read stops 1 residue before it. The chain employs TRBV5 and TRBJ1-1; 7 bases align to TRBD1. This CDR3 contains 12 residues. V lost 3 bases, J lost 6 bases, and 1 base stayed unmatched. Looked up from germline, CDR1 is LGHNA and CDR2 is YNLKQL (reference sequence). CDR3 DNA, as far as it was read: TGTGCCAGCAGCCAGGGGACAGCAGAAGTCTTC. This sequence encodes CASSQGTAEVF. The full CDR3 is CASSQGTAEVFF.

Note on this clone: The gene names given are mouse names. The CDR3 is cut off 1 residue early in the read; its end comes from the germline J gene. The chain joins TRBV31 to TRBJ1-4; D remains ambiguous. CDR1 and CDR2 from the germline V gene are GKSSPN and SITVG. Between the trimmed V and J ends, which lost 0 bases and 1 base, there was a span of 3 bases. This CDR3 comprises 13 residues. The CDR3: CAWSLTSNERLFF. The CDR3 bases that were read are TGTGCCTGGAGTCTGACTTCCAACGAAAGATTATTT.

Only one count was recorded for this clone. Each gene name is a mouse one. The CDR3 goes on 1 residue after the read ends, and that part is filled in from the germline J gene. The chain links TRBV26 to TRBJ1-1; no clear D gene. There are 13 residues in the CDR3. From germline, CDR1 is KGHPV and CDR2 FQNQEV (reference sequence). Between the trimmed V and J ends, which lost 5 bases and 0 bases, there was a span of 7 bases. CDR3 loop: CASSRQTNTEVFF. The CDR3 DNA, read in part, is TGTGCCAGCAGTAGGCAAACAAACACAGAAGTCTTC.

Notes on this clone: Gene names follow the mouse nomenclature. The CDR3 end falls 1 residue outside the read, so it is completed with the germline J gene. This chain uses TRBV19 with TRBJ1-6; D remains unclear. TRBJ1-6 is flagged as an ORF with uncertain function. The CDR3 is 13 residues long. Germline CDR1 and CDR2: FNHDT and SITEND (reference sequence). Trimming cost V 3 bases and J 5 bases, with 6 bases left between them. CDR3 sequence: CASSTFNNSPLYF. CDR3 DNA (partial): TGTGCCAGCAGTACCTTTAATAATTCGCCCCTCTAC.

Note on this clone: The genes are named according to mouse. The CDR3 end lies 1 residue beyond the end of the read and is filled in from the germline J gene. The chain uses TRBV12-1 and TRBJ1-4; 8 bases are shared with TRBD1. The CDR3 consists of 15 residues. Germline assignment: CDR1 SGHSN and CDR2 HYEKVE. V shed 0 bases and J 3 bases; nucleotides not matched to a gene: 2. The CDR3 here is CASSLGQGANERLFF. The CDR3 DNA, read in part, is TGTGCCAGCTCTCTCGGACAGGGTGCCAACGAAAGATTATTT.

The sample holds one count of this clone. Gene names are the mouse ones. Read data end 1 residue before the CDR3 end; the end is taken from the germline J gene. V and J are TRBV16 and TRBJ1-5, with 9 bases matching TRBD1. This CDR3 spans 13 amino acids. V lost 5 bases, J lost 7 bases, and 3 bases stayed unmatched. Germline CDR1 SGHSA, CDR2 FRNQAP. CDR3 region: CASSLDRGQAPLF. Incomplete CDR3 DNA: TGTGCAAGCAGCCTGGACAGGGGACAGGCTCCGCTT.

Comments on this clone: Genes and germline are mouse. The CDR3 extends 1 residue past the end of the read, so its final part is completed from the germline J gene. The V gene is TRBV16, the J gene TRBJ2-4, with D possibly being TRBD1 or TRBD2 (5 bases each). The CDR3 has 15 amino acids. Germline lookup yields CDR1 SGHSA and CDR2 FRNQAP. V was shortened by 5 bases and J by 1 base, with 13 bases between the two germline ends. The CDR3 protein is CASSRDGGGQNTLYF. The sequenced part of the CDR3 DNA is TGTGCAAGCAGCCGGGACGGAGGGGGTCAAAACACCTTGTAC.